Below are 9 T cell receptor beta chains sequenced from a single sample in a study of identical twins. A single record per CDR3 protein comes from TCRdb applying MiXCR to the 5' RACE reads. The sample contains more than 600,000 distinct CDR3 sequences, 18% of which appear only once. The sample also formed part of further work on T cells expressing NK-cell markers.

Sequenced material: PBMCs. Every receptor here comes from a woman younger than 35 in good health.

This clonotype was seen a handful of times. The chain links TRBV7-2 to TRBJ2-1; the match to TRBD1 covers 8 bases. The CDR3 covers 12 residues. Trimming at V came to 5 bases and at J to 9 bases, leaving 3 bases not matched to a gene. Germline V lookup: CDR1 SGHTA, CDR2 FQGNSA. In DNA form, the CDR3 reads TGTGCCAGCAGCAGACAGGGGACTGAGCAGTTCTTC. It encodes CASSRQGTEQFF.

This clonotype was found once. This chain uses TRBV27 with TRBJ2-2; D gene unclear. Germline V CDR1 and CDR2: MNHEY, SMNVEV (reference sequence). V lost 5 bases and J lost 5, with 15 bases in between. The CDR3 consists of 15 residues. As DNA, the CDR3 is TGTGCCAGCAGTCTCGTAGGCAGCCCTACCGGGGAGCTGTTTTTT. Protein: CASSLVGSPTGELFF.

CDR3 in DNA: TGTGCCAGCAGTTTTGGGGGCCGCGGCGAGCAGTACTTC. Residues: CASSFGGRGEQYF. J is TRBJ2-7 and V is TRBV12-3 or TRBV12-4, with D perhaps TRBD1 (6 bases). The CDR3 has 13 amino acids. The V end lost 3 bases, the J end lost 6 bases, and 12 bases lay between the germline ends.

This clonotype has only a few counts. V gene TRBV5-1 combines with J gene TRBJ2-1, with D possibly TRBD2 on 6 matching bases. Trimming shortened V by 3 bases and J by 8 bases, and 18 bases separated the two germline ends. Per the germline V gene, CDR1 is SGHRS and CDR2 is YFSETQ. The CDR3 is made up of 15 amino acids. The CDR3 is CASSSLGTTGDEQFF. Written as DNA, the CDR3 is TGCGCCAGCAGCTCCCTCGGGACGACGGGGGATGAGCAGTTCTTC.

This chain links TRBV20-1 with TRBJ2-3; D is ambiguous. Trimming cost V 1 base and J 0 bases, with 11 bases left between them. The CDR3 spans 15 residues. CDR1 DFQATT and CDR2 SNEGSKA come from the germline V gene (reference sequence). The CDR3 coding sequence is TGCAGTGCTAGAGTCTATTCTGGGAGCACAGATACGCAGTATTTT. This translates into CSARVYSGSTDTQYF.

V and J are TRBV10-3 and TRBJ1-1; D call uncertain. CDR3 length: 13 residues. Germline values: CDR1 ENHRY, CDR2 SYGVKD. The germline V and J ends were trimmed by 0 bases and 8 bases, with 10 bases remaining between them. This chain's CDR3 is CAISESRKQEAFF. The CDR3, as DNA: TGTGCCATCAGTGAGTCGAGGAAACAGGAAGCTTTCTTT.

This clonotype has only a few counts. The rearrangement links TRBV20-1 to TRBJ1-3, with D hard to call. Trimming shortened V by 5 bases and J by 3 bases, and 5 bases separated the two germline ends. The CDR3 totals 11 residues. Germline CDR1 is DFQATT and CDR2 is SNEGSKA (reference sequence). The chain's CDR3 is CSAYFGNTIYF. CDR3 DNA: TGCAGTGCTTATTTTGGAAACACCATATATTTT.

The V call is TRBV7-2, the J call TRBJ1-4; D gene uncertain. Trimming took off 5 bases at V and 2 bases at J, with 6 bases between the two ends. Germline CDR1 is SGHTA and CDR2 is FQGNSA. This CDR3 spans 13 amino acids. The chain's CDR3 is CASSRSTNEKLFF. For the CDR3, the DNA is TGTGCCAGCAGCCGTAGCACTAATGAAAAACTGTTTTTT.

The CDR3 nucleotides are TGCGCCAGCAGCTGGGGGGGGACAGCACAAGAGACCCAGTACTTC. The encoded protein is CASSWGGTAQETQYF. V and J are TRBV5-1 and TRBJ2-5; D tentatively fits TRBD1 or TRBD2 (7 bases each). Germline loops: CDR1 SGHRS, CDR2 YFSETQ. The V gene lost 3 bases and the J gene lost 2 bases, with 14 bases spanning the gap. The CDR3 spans 15 residues.